Below are 20 T cell receptor beta chains sequenced from a single sample in a study of blood T cell repertoires in COVID-19. The method was immunoSEQ multiplex PCR; TCRdb's version includes in-frame clones alone and lacks a portion of them. In the table there are about 200,000 clones, approximately 82% of which are singletons. The source material was PBMCs or T cells enriched from blood (not recorded which). Receptor source: a man aged 40-55 years who had recovered from COVID-19.

The rearrangement uses TRBV19 and TRBJ2-7, with a possible D match to TRBD1 (5 bases). Germline CDR1 and CDR2: LNHDA and SQIVND (reference sequence). V was cut by 2 bases and J by 2 bases, with 10 bases left in between. The CDR3 is 14 amino acids. CDR3 region: CASSIQGTAYEQYF. The CDR3 DNA sequence: TGTGCCAGTAGTATACAGGGTACAGCCTACGAGCAGTACTTC.

This clone was detected a few times. V and J are TRBV5-4 and TRBJ1-1; D not resolved. The length of the CDR3 is 13 residues. Trimming removed 3 bases at V and 3 bases at J, with 9 bases between. In germline, CDR1 is SGHNT, CDR2 YYREEE (reference sequence). CDR3: CASSSGADTEAFF. Here the CDR3 DNA reads TGTGCCAGCAGCTCGGGTGCGGACACTGAAGCTTTCTTT.

This CDR3 is CASSILTGVYGYTF. The CDR3 region has the DNA TGTGCCAGTAGTATATTAACAGGAGTCTATGGCTACACCTTC. This chain links TRBV19 with TRBJ1-2; D possibly corresponds to TRBD1 (5 bases). The V end lost 2 bases, the J end lost 4 bases, and 11 bases lay between the germline ends. There are 14 residues in the CDR3. The germline V gene encodes CDR1 LNHDA and CDR2 SQIVND (reference sequence).

This clone came up once. This chain connects TRBV7-8 to TRBJ1-3, with TRBD1 identical over 11 bases. The CDR3 is made up of 18 amino acids. V dropped 5 bases and J dropped 7; count of bases not matched to a gene: 16. The germline V gene has CDR1 SGHVS and CDR2 FQNEAQ. Written as DNA, the CDR3 is TGTGCCAGCAGCCCCCACCTAATGGGACAGGGGGTCTCGAACACCATATATTTT. As protein: CASSPHLMGQGVSNTIYF.

In this sample, this clone turned up a few times. The chain combines TRBV27 with TRBJ1-1; D remains ambiguous. The CDR3 contains 13 residues. The V and J ends lost 1 base and 3 bases respectively, with 6 bases between them. Looked up from germline, CDR1 is MNHEY and CDR2 is SMNVEV (reference sequence). As DNA, the CDR3 is TGTGCCAGCAGTTTATTCTCCTACACTGAAGCTTTCTTT. Protein: CASSLFSYTEAFF.

CDR3 sequence: CASSETSGVAKNIQYF. The DNA for the CDR3 is TGTGCCAGCAGCGAGACTAGCGGAGTAGCCAAAAACATTCAGTACTTC. V gene TRBV9 combines with J gene TRBJ2-4; 9 bases line up with TRBD2. With V trimmed by 3 bases and J by 0 bases, 4 bases remained unmatched. The CDR3 spans 16 residues. From germline, CDR1 is SGDLS and CDR2 YYNGEE.

This chain joins TRBV27 and TRBJ1-4; tentatively, D is TRBD1 (5 bases). This CDR3 region has 14 residues. The V end was cut by 5 bases, the J end by 8 bases, with 15 bases between. Germline-derived CDR1 and CDR2 are MNHEY and SMNVEV (reference sequence). CDR3 region: CASSGRGVGEKLFF. CDR3 bases: TGTGCCAGCAGTGGCCGGGGGGTTGGAGAAAAACTGTTTTTT.

CDR3 DNA sequence: TGTGCCAGCAAAGGTGGGCGTACTAGCCCCGGGGAGCTGTTTTTT. Its translation: CASKGGRTSPGELFF. The chain has TRBV11-2 and TRBJ2-2, with a possible D match to TRBD2 (6 bases). Looked up from germline, CDR1 is SGHAT and CDR2 is FQNNGV. This CDR3 contains 15 residues. V dropped 7 bases and J dropped 6 bases, with 18 bases sitting between them.

In this sample, this clone turned up many times. The rearrangement uses TRBV7-6 and TRBJ2-1, with 12 bases identical to TRBD2. The CDR3 covers 15 residues. With 1 base clipped from V and 6 bases from J, the junction kept 1 base outside the gene matches. Per germline, CDR1 SGHVS and CDR2 FNYEAQ. CDR3 DNA sequence: TGTGCCAGCAGCTTAGGACTAGCGGGGGTCAATGAGCAGTTCTTC. Its protein product is CASSLGLAGVNEQFF.

The rearrangement links TRBV5-8 to TRBJ2-1; 8 positions match TRBD1. V was clipped by 6 bases and J by 4 bases; unmatched bases: 9. The germline gives CDR1 SGHTS, CDR2 YDEGEE. This CDR3 region has 15 residues. The DNA for the CDR3 is TGTGCCAGCACCTTAGGGGACAGGCCTTACAATGAGCAGTTCTTC. Its protein product is CASTLGDRPYNEQFF.

This chain links TRBV3-1 (or the pseudogene TRBV3-2) with TRBJ2-1; TRBD1 might be the D (5 bases). V gave up 8 bases and J gave up 7 bases, with 15 bases separating them. Germline V gene sequence: CDR1 LGHDT, CDR2 YNNKEL (reference sequence). CDR3 length: 13 amino acids. CDR3 DNA sequence: TGTGCCAGCGAAAGGCAGGGTGGGAATGAGCAGTTCTTC. Its translation is CASERQGGNEQFF.

Only a few counts were recorded for this clone. The rearrangement links TRBV14 to TRBJ1-1; the D is unclear. This CDR3 contains 13 residues. With 2 bases removed from V and 0 bases from J, the gap between germline ends came to 4 bases. The germline gives CDR1 SGHDN, CDR2 FVKESK. The CDR3 loop is CASSQQLNTEAFF. The DNA of the CDR3 is TGTGCCAGCAGCCAACAATTGAACACTGAAGCTTTCTTT.

The V call is TRBV18, the J call TRBJ1-5; no clear D gene. Germline-derived CDR1 and CDR2 are KGHSH and LQKENI. The CDR3 has 13 amino acids. V lost 3 bases to trimming and J lost 1 base, with 4 bases between them. The CDR3 spells CASSPESNQPQHF. The CDR3 coding sequence is TGTGCCAGCTCACCTGAGAGCAATCAGCCCCAGCATTTT. The full variable domain, rest sourced from reference TRBV18 and TRBJ1-5, is NAGVMQNPRHLVRRRGQEARLRCSPMKGHSHVYWYRQLPEEGLKFMVYLQKENIIDESGMPKERFSAEFPKEGPSILRIQQVVRGDSAAYFCASSPESNQPQHFGDGTRLSIL.

In DNA, the CDR3 is TGTGCCAGCAGCTTCGGGACAGGAAGCACAGATACGCAGTATTTT. It translates to CASSFGTGSTDTQYF. This chain connects TRBV7-7 to TRBJ2-3, with 8 bases that match TRBD1. Per germline, CDR1 SSHAT and CDR2 FNYEAQ (reference sequence). This CDR3 has 15 residues. J lost 0 bases, V lost 3 bases, and 2 bases had no gene match.

The CDR3 DNA follows: TGTGCCAGCAGTGTTGGGACACCTAAGGATACGCAGTATTTT. It translates to CASSVGTPKDTQYF. The chain joins TRBV2 to TRBJ2-3; D possibly corresponds to TRBD1 (6 bases). Between the trimmed V and J ends, which lost 4 bases and 6 bases, there was a span of 14 bases. Germline CDR1 SNHLY, CDR2 FYNNEI. The CDR3 sequence is 14 residues long.

This chain uses TRBV25-1 with TRBJ1-1; no definite D call. The V gene lost 5 bases and the J gene lost 0 bases, with 7 bases spanning the gap. Germline values: CDR1 MGHDK, CDR2 SYGVNS. CDR3 length equals 13 residues. The CDR3 nucleotides read TGTGCCAGCAGTATAGGAGTGAACACTGAAGCTTTCTTT. The encoded protein is CASSIGVNTEAFF.

This chain links TRBV9 with TRBJ2-2, with TRBD2 identical over 10 bases. The germline V gene has CDR1 SGDLS and CDR2 YYNGEE. The CDR3 is 18 amino acids. Trimming removed 4 bases from V and 4 bases from J; junction bases left unmatched: 13. CDR3 sequence (DNA): TGTGCCAGCAGCCCCCACCCTCGGGCTAGCGGGGGCACCGGGGAGCTGTTTTTT. This translates into CASSPHPRASGGTGELFF.

Only one count was recorded for this clone. The J gene is TRBJ1-3, the V gene TRBV5-5; 9 bases are shared with TRBD1. Losses at the gene ends were 0 bases for V and 5 bases for J; bases not matched to a gene: 6. The CDR3 loop spans 16 amino acids. The germline V gene has CDR1 SGHKS and CDR2 YYEKEE (reference sequence). The CDR3 DNA reads TGTGCCAGCAGCTTGGCCCCCGGGACAGGGAGAAACACCATATATTTT. Translation gives CASSLAPGTGRNTIYF.

This chain links TRBV9 with TRBJ2-2; a possible D gene is TRBD1 (5 bases). This CDR3 region has 13 residues. Trimming stripped 4 bases from V and 5 bases from J, with 9 bases between. CDR1 and CDR2 from the germline V gene are SGDLS and YYNGEE. The CDR3: CASSQGVTGELFF. Written as DNA, the CDR3 is TGTGCCAGCAGCCAAGGGGTAACCGGGGAGCTGTTTTTT.

The chain carries TRBV27 and TRBJ1-6; no reliable D call. With 4 bases removed from V and 8 bases from J, the gap between germline ends came to 9 bases. The CDR3 spans 13 residues. Germline V gives CDR1 MNHEY, CDR2 SMNVEV (reference sequence). Here the CDR3 reads CASSYGLYSPLHF. Here the CDR3 DNA reads TGTGCCAGCAGTTACGGTTTATATTCACCCCTCCACTTT.